This TCR beta chain was sequenced during a study of blood T cells in healthy people across ages. Study-level findings and limits: Diversity was estimated from one million T cells, and these estimates were considered underestimates.

Notes on this clonotype: Its antigen is as yet unknown.

The second PCR ran about 6 to 12 cycles with a sample-barcoded 5' primer and J-beta primers. Each CDR3 protein gets one entry after TCRdb re-called the 5' RACE reads with MiXCR. The data show hundreds of thousands of distinct CDR3 sequences, with roughly three fifths seen just once and more than 25% held by the top ten. The authors drew ten milliliters of peripheral blood from each donor. The V segment lost 5 bases and the J segment 3 bases; nucleotides outside the gene matches: 10. The CDR3 is 16 amino acids. Per the germline V gene, CDR1 is MDHEN and CDR2 is SYDVKM. The rearrangement uses TRBV28 and TRBJ2-7, with 10 nucleotides matching TRBD2. Sequencing was carried out using blood. The TCR comes from a man aged 35-49 years in good health. The chain's CDR3 is CASSPLSLAGDYEQYF. The CDR3 nucleotides read TGTGCCAGCAGTCCCCTTTCGCTAGCGGGGGACTACGAGCAGTACTTC.